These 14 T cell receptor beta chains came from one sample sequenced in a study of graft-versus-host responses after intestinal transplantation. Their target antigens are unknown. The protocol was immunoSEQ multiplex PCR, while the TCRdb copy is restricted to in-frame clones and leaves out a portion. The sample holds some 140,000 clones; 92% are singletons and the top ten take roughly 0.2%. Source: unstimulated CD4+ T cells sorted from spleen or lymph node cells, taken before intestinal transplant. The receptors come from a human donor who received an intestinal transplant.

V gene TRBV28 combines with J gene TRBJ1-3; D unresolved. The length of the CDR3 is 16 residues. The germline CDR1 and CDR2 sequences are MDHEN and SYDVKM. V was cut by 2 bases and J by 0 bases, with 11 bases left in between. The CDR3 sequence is CASSLVARLSGNTIYF. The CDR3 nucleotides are TGTGCCAGCAGTTTAGTCGCTAGACTCTCTGGAAACACCATATATTTT.

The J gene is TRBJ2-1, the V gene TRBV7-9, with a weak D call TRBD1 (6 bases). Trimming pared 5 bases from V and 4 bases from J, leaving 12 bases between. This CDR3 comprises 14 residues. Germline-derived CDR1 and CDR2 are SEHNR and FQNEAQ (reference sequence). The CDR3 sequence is CASSSRTVYNEQFF. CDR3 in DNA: TGTGCCAGCAGCAGCCGGACAGTGTACAATGAGCAGTTCTTC.

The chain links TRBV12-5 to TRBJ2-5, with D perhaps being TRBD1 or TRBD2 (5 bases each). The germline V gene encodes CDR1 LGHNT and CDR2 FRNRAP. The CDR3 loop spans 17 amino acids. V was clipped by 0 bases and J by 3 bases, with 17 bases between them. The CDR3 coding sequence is TGTGCTAGTGGTTTGGTACCTAAGGCTCGAGGGGAAGAGACCCAGTACTTC. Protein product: CASGLVPKARGEETQYF.

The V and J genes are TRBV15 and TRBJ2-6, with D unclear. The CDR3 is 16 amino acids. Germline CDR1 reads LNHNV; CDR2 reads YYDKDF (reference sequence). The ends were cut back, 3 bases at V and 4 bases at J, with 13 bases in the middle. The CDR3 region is CATSSSLTSGANVLTF. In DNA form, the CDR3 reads TGTGCCACCAGCAGTAGCCTAACTTCAGGGGCCAACGTCCTGACTTTC.

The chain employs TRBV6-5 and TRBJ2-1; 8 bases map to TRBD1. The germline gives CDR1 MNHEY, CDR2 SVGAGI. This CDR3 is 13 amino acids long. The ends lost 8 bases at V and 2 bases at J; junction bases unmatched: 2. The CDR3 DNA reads TGTGCCAGCGGACAGGGACCCTACAATGAGCAGTTCTTC. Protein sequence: CASGQGPYNEQFF.

CDR3 in amino acids: CASIPSGRADEQYF. CDR3 nucleotides: TGTGCCAGCATCCCTAGCGGGAGGGCCGACGAGCAGTACTTC. This chain uses TRBV6-1 with TRBJ2-7; 12 nucleotides line up with TRBD2. V dropped 7 bases and J dropped 5; count of bases not matched to a gene: 6. The CDR3 runs to 14 residues. CDR1 and CDR2 from the germline V gene are MNHNS and SASEGT.

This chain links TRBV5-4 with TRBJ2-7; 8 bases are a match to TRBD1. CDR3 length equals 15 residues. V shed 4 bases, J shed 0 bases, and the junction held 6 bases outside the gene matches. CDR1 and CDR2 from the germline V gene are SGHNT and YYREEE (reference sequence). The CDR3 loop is CASSPRTGSSYEQYF. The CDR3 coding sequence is TGTGCCAGCAGCCCGCGGACAGGGAGCTCCTACGAGCAGTACTTC.

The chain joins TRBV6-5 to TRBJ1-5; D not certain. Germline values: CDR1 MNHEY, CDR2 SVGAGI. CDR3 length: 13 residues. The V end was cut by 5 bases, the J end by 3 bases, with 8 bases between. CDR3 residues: CASSTGSNQPQHF. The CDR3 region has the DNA TGTGCCAGCAGTACGGGTTCCAATCAGCCCCAGCATTTT.

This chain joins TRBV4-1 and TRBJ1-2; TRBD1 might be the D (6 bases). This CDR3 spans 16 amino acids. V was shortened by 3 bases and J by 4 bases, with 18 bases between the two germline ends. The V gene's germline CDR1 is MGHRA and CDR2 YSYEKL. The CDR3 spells CASSQATGLGGYGYTF. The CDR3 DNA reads TGCGCCAGCAGCCAGGCAACAGGGCTTGGGGGCTATGGCTACACCTTC.

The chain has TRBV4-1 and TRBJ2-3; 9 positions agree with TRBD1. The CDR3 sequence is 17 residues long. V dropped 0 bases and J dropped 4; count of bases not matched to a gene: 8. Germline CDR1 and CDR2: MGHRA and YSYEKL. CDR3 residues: CASSQDPGQGIADTQYF. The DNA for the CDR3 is TGCGCCAGCAGCCAAGATCCGGGACAGGGAATAGCAGATACGCAGTATTTT.

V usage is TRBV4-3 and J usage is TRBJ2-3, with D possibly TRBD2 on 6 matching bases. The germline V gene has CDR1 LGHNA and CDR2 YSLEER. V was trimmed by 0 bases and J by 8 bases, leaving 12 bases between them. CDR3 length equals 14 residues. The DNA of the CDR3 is TGCGCCAGCAGCCAAGATCTCGCGGGAAGTACGCAGTATTTT. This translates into CASSQDLAGSTQYF.

CDR3 coding DNA: TGTGCCAGCCGAGGGGCCGGTGATAACTACGAGCAGTACTTC. Encoded protein: CASRGAGDNYEQYF. The rearrangement links TRBV6-6 to TRBJ2-7; D is possibly TRBD1 or TRBD2 (5 bases each). V was pared by 8 bases and J by 3 bases, with 17 bases between. This CDR3 is 14 amino acids long. Per the germline V gene, CDR1 is MNHNY and CDR2 is SVGAGI (reference sequence).

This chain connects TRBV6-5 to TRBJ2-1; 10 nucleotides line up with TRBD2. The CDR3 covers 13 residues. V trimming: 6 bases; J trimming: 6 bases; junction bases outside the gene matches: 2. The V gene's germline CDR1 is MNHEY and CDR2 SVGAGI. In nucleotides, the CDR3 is TGTGCCAGCAGGGTAGCGGGAGGCAATGAGCAGTTCTTC. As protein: CASRVAGGNEQFF.

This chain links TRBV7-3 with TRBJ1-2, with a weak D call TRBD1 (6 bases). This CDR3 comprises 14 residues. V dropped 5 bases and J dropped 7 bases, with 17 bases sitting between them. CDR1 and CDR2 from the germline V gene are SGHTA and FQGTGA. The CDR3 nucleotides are TGTGCCAGCAGCCCACAGGGATACGCAAGTGGCTACACCTTC. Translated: CASSPQGYASGYTF.